A single sample is the source of the 25 T cell receptor beta chains below, sequenced in a study of blood T cells in healthy people across ages. The use of a sample-barcoded 5' primer and a J-beta primer mix characterized a second PCR of 7 to 11 cycles. TCRdb re-called the 5' RACE reads with MiXCR, one entry per CDR3 protein. The table shows fewer than 800,000 distinct CDR3 sequences, with about half occurring only once. Sequenced sample: blood. These receptors all stem from a woman aged 60 to 75 in good health.

This chain uses TRBV29-1 with TRBJ2-5; 9 bases align to TRBD1. Germline CDR1 reads SQVTM; CDR2 reads ANQGSEA. The CDR3 extends over 14 amino acids. Trimming cost V 4 bases and J 5 bases; bases outside gene matches: 8. The CDR3 is CSVVGQGSAETQYF. The CDR3 DNA is TGCAGCGTTGTCGGACAGGGGTCGGCGGAGACCCAGTACTTC.

The chain is built from TRBV20-1 and TRBJ2-3; the match to TRBD2 covers 9 bases. The CDR3 is 14 amino acids. V dropped 6 bases and J dropped 6; count of bases not matched to a gene: 10. The germline gives CDR1 DFQATT, CDR2 SNEGSKA (reference sequence). The CDR3 loop reads CSAVAGVLKDTQYF. As DNA, the CDR3 is TGCAGTGCCGTAGCGGGAGTACTTAAGGATACGCAGTATTTT.

The V call is TRBV10-3, the J call TRBJ2-7, with 11 bases lining up with TRBD2. Per the germline V gene, CDR1 is ENHRY and CDR2 is SYGVKD. This CDR3 region has 14 residues. The V and J ends lost 7 bases and 2 bases, in that order; junction bases with no gene match: 4. Here the CDR3 DNA reads TGTGCCATCAATATAGCGGGAGGGCCCTACGAGCAGTACTTC. Translating gives CAINIAGGPYEQYF.

The chain recombines TRBV20-1 with TRBJ1-1; no reliable D call. V lost 5 bases and J lost 2, with 12 bases in between. The CDR3 length is 13 residues. The germline CDR1 and CDR2 sequences are DFQATT and SNEGSKA (reference sequence). Here the CDR3 DNA reads TGCAGTGCTGTTCGTGGTGGCAACACTGAAGCTTTCTTT. It encodes CSAVRGGNTEAFF.

The chain couples TRBV20-1 to TRBJ2-1; 7 bases line up with TRBD1. The CDR3 runs to 15 residues. Germline CDR1 and CDR2: DFQATT and SNEGSKA (reference sequence). V was clipped by 6 bases and J by 8 bases; unmatched bases: 16. Here the CDR3 reads CSAAGLGGYRDEQFF. DNA for the CDR3: TGCAGTGCCGCCGGGTTAGGGGGCTATCGCGATGAGCAGTTCTTC.

The chain carries TRBV29-1 and TRBJ2-7; D gene ambiguous. The V gene's germline CDR1 is SQVTM and CDR2 ANQGSEA. This CDR3 region has 13 residues. Trimming shortened V by 3 bases and J by 4 bases, and 13 bases separated the two germline ends. Here the CDR3 DNA reads TGCAGCGTTGAGTCTGACATCACTTACGAGCAGTACTTC. This encodes CSVESDITYEQYF.

This chain connects TRBV7-9 to TRBJ1-2, with 11 nucleotides matching TRBD1. The J segment lost 8 bases and the V segment lost 5 bases, leaving 13 bases of the junction unmatched. Per the germline V gene, CDR1 is SEHNR and CDR2 is FQNEAQ (reference sequence). This CDR3 is built from 16 residues. CDR3: CASSQNARTGGDGYTF. Here the CDR3 DNA reads TGTGCCAGCAGCCAGAACGCTCGGACAGGGGGCGACGGCTACACCTTC. Using reference TRBV7-9 and TRBJ1-2 for the parts outside the CDR3, the full variable domain is DTGVSQNPRHKITKRGQNVTFRCDPISEHNRLYWYRQTLGQGPEFLTYFQNEAQLEKSRLLSDRFSAERPKGSFSTLEIQRTEQGDSAMYLCASSQNARTGGDGYTFGSGTRLTVV.

The chain is built from TRBV5-1 and TRBJ2-1, with TRBD2 matching over 11 bases. The V segment lost 4 bases and the J segment 6 bases; nucleotides outside the gene matches: 9. Germline-derived CDR1 and CDR2 are SGHRS and YFSETQ. The CDR3 totals 16 residues. The CDR3 DNA sequence: TGCGCCAGCAGCGCGGTTAGCGGGAGGGCCGGCAATGAGCAGTTCTTC. This encodes CASSAVSGRAGNEQFF.

The sample holds many counts of this clonotype. This chain joins TRBV4-3 and TRBJ2-1; D gene uncertain. CDR1 and CDR2 from the germline V gene are LGHNA and YSLEER. The CDR3 has 14 amino acids. The V gene lost 0 bases and the J gene lost 6 bases, with 9 bases spanning the gap. CDR3 sequence reads: CASSQEPRSNEQFF. The CDR3 bases are TGCGCCAGCAGCCAAGAACCCCGATCCAATGAGCAGTTCTTC.

This chain links TRBV7-3 with TRBJ2-3; D call uncertain. The ends were cut back, 1 base at V and 5 bases at J, with 10 bases in the middle. CDR1 and CDR2 from the germline V gene are SGHTA and FQGTGA. The CDR3 contains 14 residues. The CDR3 sequence is CASSLNLQVDTQYF. The CDR3 DNA reads TGTGCCAGCAGCTTAAATCTGCAGGTAGATACGCAGTATTTT.

The J gene is TRBJ2-1, the V gene TRBV29-1, with D possibly called TRBD1 or TRBD2 (6 bases each). Trimming left V 1 base short and J 7 bases short, with 17 bases between. The CDR3 contains 15 residues. Germline V gene data show CDR1 as SQVTM and CDR2 as ANQGSEA. In nucleotides, the CDR3 is TGCAGCGTTGAAGCCTATCGAGGGGGGTCGAATGAGCAGTTCTTC. Its translation: CSVEAYRGGSNEQFF.

The CDR3 coding sequence is TGTGCCAGCAGCCCGGGGTGGGGTCTGGAGCAGTACTTC. It yields the protein CASSPGWGLEQYF. This sequence joins TRBV11-1 and TRBJ2-7; tentatively, D is TRBD2 (5 bases). CDR1 SGHAT and CDR2 FQDESV come from the germline V gene (reference sequence). The V end lost 5 bases, the J end lost 7 bases, and 15 bases lay between the germline ends. This CDR3 contains 13 residues.

The CDR3 sequence: CAISDRSYEQYF. The CDR3 DNA reads as TGTGCCATCAGTGATCGCTCCTACGAGCAGTACTTC. The chain is built from TRBV10-3 and TRBJ2-7; D uncertain. The V end was cut by 3 bases, the J end by 0 bases, with 3 bases between. This CDR3 region has 12 residues. Germline CDR1 reads ENHRY; CDR2 reads SYGVKD.

In its sample, this clonotype was seen a few times. V gene TRBV27 combines with J gene TRBJ2-7; 8 bases are shared with TRBD2. J gave up 0 bases and V 2 bases, and 12 bases lay outside the gene matches. CDR1 and CDR2 (germline): MNHEY, SMNVEV (reference sequence). The CDR3 runs 18 residues. CDR3 sequence (DNA): TGTGCCAGCAGTTTAGCGGGTCTCGGGGGGGCCATCTCCTACGAGCAGTACTTC. It translates to CASSLAGLGGAISYEQYF.

The chain recombines TRBV10-3 with TRBJ1-2; D is perhaps TRBD1 (5 bases). The germline V and J ends were trimmed by 4 bases and 2 bases, with 11 bases remaining between them. Germline assignment: CDR1 ENHRY and CDR2 SYGVKD. The length of the CDR3 is 14 residues. The CDR3 sequence is CAISVAAGNYGYTF. The CDR3 DNA is TGTGCCATCAGTGTGGCAGCAGGGAACTATGGCTACACCTTC.

The genes are TRBV6-1 and TRBJ2-6; 8 bases map to TRBD1. The CDR3 spans 13 residues. Per germline, CDR1 MNHNS and CDR2 SASEGT. V shed 10 bases, J shed 4 bases, and the junction held 3 bases outside the gene matches. Written as DNA, the CDR3 is TGTGCCACCAGGGGGCCGGGGGCCAACGTCCTGACTTTC. Amino acids: CATRGPGANVLTF.

The V gene is TRBV5-1, the J gene TRBJ2-4; D may be TRBD2 (5 bases). Germline-derived CDR1 and CDR2 are SGHRS and YFSETQ. V lost 3 bases and J lost 6, with 16 bases in between. The CDR3 totals 15 residues. CDR3 sequence reads: CASSSDSPRVNIQYF. CDR3 coding DNA: TGCGCCAGCAGCTCGGACTCCCCGAGGGTAAACATTCAGTACTTC. The full variable domain, with the rest looked up from reference TRBV5-1 and TRBJ2-4, is KAGVTQTPRYLIKTRGQQVTLSCSPISGHRSVSWYQQTPGQGLQFLFEYFSETQRNKGNFPGRFSGRQFSNSRSEMNVSTLELGDSALYLCASSSDSPRVNIQYFGAGTRLSVL.

Only a few counts were recorded for this clonotype. The V gene is TRBV4-2, the J gene TRBJ1-2; 8 bases align to TRBD1. The CDR3 runs 16 residues. V dropped 1 base and J dropped 7; count of bases not matched to a gene: 11. Germline CDR1 reads LGHNA; CDR2 reads YNFKEQ. CDR3 DNA sequence: TGTGCCAGCAGCCAAGGAGAGGTCCAGGGGGCGGGTGGCTACACCTTC. As protein: CASSQGEVQGAGGYTF.

This clonotype has ten or more counts. This sequence joins TRBV7-2 and TRBJ1-1; 12 bases fit TRBD1. Germline V gene lookup returns CDR1 SGHTA and CDR2 FQGNSA. Trimming cost V 5 bases and J 9 bases; bases outside gene matches: 4. The CDR3 totals 13 residues. The DNA of the CDR3 is TGTGCCAGCAGCCTAGGGACAGGGGGCCAAGCTTTCTTT. Translation gives CASSLGTGGQAFF.

V and J are TRBV20-1 and TRBJ1-1; the D is unclear. The CDR3 is made up of 13 amino acids. Germline CDR1 DFQATT, CDR2 SNEGSKA (reference sequence). The V gene lost 3 bases and the J gene lost 2 bases, with 10 bases spanning the gap. CDR3 DNA: TGCAGTGCTAGGGGAAGGGCTAACACTGAAGCTTTCTTT. It translates to CSARGRANTEAFF.

This clonotype was seen a few times. The chain combines TRBV7-9 with TRBJ2-3, with D possibly being TRBD1 (5 bases). The V gene's germline CDR1 is SEHNR and CDR2 FQNEAQ (reference sequence). V gave up 5 bases and J gave up 3 bases, with 12 bases separating them. The CDR3 length is 14 residues. CDR3 coding DNA: TGTGCCAGCAGCCCCAGTGCAGGGACAGATACGCAGTATTTT. It specifies CASSPSAGTDTQYF. Based on the CDR3 plus reference TRBV7-9 and TRBJ2-3, the full variable domain is DTGVSQNPRHKITKRGQNVTFRCDPISEHNRLYWYRQTLGQGPEFLTYFQNEAQLEKSRLLSDRFSAERPKGSFSTLEIQRTEQGDSAMYLCASSPSAGTDTQYFGPGTRLTVL.

CDR3 loop: CASSLTGGWARITDTQYF. The CDR3 DNA is TGTGCCAGCAGTCTCACAGGGGGCTGGGCTAGAATCACAGATACGCAGTATTTT. The V gene is TRBV2, the J gene TRBJ2-3; the match to TRBD1 covers 9 bases. J lost 2 bases, V lost 5 bases, and 14 bases had no gene match. Germline lookup yields CDR1 SNHLY and CDR2 FYNNEI. CDR3 size: 18 residues.

In the case of this clonotype: The junction does not match germline at one end; this may be a read error. The chain links TRBV20-1 to TRBJ1-5; D unclear. Germline CDR1 reads DFQATT; CDR2 reads SNEGSKA (reference sequence). This CDR3 has 11 amino acids. CDR3 in DNA: TGCAGGGCTAGAGCAGATCAGCCCCAGCATTTT. It yields the protein CRARADQPQHF.

This clonotype was picked up a small number of times. The V and J genes are TRBV20-1 and TRBJ2-3, with 7 bases lining up with TRBD2. CDR3 length: 15 residues. CDR1 is DFQATT, CDR2 SNEGSKA, per germline (reference sequence). Germline trimming cut 5 bases from V and 3 bases from J; bases unmatched to any gene: 11. The CDR3: CSAPRGGRGTDTQYF. The CDR3, as DNA: TGCAGTGCTCCCCGGGGCGGGAGAGGAACAGATACGCAGTATTTT.

The rearrangement links TRBV7-2 to TRBJ1-3, with TRBD1 matching over 7 bases. The CDR3 runs 16 residues. CDR1 and CDR2 from the germline V gene are SGHTA and FQGNSA. V gave up 3 bases and J gave up 0 bases; unmatched junction bases: 5. The CDR3 DNA reads as TGTGCCAGCAGCTTCACAGGGGTTAGCTCTGGAAACACCATATATTTT. As protein: CASSFTGVSSGNTIYF.